Detailed here is one TCR beta chain. The antigen is unknown. The sample comes from a study of Tregs in tolerant kidney transplant recipients. The CDR3 covers 18 residues. V dropped 3 bases and J dropped 0; count of bases not matched to a gene: 11. Germline V gene sequence: CDR1 SGHRS, CDR2 YFSETQ. Study-wide results and caveats: Tolerant patients' donor-specific Tregs expanded beyond overall Tregs, suggesting antigen-driven growth. Biological reproducibility was not directly addressed, but technical replication error appeared minimal.

The protocol was immunoSEQ multiplex PCR, while the TCRdb copy is restricted to in-frame clones and leaves out a portion. Of about 69,000 clones listed, 70% to 90% are singletons. Sequences were derived from CD4+ T cells from blood, sampled before the transplant. This sequence was found in a human donor who received a combined kidney and bone marrow transplant. V and J are TRBV5-1 and TRBJ1-3; 8 bases align to TRBD1. CDR3 in DNA: TGCGCCAGCAGCTGGGGTTTGGACAGGGTCCTCTCTGGAAACACCATATATTTT. Its translation: CASSWGLDRVLSGNTIYF.